This T cell receptor (beta chain) is from a study of blood T cells in healthy people across ages. Study results and limitations: Naive CD4+ cells and diversity were both higher in long-lived donors than in aged donors. Researchers judged that diversity estimates from one million T cells fell short of true values. Roughly linear declines in TCR beta diversity per million T cells occurred with age.

Primed by a sample-barcoded 5' primer and a J-beta primer mix, a second PCR proceeded for about 6 to 12 cycles. Using its own MiXCR run on the 5' RACE reads, TCRdb lists one record per CDR3 protein. This table holds approximately 700,000 distinct CDR3 sequences, about 32% found once. Every sample had a minimum of 6.5 million PBMCs isolated. On this clonotype: Its target is not known.

Germline assignment: CDR1 SQVTM and CDR2 ANQGSEA. This CDR3 contains 14 residues. The chain combines TRBV29-1 with TRBJ2-7, with 9 positions matching TRBD2. The last part of the DNA fits TRBJ2-5 better; the J call may be wrong. This TCR was recovered from a woman older than 75 in good health. Sequencing was carried out using blood. The CDR3 protein is CSVSPSGMRETQYF. CDR3 coding DNA: TGCAGCGTATCTCCTAGCGGGATGCGGGAGACCCAGTACTTC.